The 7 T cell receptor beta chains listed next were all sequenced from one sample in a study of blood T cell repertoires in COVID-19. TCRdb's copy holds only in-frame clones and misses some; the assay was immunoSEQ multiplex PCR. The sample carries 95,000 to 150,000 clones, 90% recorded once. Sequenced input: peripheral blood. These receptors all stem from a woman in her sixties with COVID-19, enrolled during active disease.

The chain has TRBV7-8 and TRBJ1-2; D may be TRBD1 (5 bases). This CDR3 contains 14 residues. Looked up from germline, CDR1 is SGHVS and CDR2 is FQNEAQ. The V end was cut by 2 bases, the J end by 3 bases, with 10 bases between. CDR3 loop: CASSLTQGHYGYTF. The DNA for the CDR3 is TGTGCCAGCAGCTTAACCCAGGGTCACTATGGCTACACCTTC.

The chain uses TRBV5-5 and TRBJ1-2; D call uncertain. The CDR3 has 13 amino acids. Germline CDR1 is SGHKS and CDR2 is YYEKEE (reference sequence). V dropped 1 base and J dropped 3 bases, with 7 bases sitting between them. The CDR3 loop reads CASSLSNDYGYTF. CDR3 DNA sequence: TGTGCCAGCAGCTTGTCTAATGACTATGGCTACACCTTC.

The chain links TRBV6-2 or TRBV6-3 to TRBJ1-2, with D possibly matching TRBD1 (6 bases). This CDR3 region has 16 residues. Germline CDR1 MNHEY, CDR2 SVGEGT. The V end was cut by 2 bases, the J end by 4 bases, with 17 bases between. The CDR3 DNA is TGTGCCAGCAGTTACGGAAGAGGCCAGGGGCCCTATGGCTACACCTTC. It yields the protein CASSYGRGQGPYGYTF.

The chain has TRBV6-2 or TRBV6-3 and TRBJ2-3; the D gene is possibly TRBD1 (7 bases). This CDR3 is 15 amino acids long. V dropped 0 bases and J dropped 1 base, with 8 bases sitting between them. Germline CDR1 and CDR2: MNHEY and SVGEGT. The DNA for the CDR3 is TGTGCCAGCAGTTACTCCAGGGGGGGCACAGATACGCAGTATTTT. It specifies CASSYSRGGTDTQYF.

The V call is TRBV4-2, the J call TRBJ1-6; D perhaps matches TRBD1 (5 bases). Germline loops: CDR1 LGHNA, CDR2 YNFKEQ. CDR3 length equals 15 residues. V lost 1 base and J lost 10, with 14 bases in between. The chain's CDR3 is CASSQGPQEGSPLHF. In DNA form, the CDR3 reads TGTGCCAGCAGCCAAGGACCACAGGAGGGATCACCCCTCCACTTT.

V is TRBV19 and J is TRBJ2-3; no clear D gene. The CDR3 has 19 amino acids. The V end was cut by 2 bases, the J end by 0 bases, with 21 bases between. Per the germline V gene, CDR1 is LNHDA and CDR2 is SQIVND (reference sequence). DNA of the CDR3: TGTGCCAGTAGTATATCACACCTTGCGGCGGAGACTAGCACAGATACGCAGTATTTT. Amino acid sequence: CASSISHLAAETSTDTQYF.

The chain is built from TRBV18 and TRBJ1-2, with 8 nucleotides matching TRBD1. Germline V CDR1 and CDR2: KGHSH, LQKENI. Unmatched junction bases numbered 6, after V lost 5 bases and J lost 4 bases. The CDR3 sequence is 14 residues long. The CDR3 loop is CASSSRTGGYGYTF. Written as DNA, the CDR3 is TGTGCCAGCTCATCCAGAACAGGGGGCTATGGCTACACCTTC.